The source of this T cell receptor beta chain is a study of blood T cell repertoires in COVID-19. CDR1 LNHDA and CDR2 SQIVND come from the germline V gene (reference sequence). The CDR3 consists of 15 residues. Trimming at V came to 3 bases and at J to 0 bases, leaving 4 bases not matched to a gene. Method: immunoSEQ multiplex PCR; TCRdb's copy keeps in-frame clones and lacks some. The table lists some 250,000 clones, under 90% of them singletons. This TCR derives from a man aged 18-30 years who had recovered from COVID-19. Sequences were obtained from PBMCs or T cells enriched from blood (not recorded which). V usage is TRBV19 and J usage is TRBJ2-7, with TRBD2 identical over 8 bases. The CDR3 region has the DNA TGTGCCAGTAGTATCCCGGGACTAGACTCCTACGAGCAGTACTTC. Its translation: CASSIPGLDSYEQYF.